This section outlines one T cell receptor beta chain sequence together with its context. Antigen unknown. The data were obtained in a study of OX40 agonist ivuxolimab in advanced cancers. Germline V lookup: CDR1 MNHEY, CDR2 SVGAGI. The CDR3 is made up of 14 amino acids. V shed 5 bases and J shed 7 bases, with 14 bases lying between them. Study-level points and caveats: Clonal expansion among partial responders at 0.1-3.0 mg/kg ranked near the lowest.

TCRdb's copy holds only in-frame clones and misses some; the assay was immunoSEQ multiplex PCR. In the table there are under 55,000 clones, about 86% of which are singletons. This chain links TRBV6-5 with TRBJ2-2; D perhaps matches TRBD1 (5 bases). This sequence originates from an adult with an advanced solid tumor such as melanoma, head and neck, liver or kidney cancer. This material consisted of CD4+ or CD8+ T cells sorted from blood, taken in a trial of the OX40 agonist ivuxolimab. The CDR3 here is CASSPTRQFGELFF. DNA of the CDR3: TGTGCCAGCAGTCCAACCCGACAGTTCGGGGAGCTGTTTTTT.